This TCR beta chain was identified in a study of response to subunit inactivated influenza vaccine. V was shortened by 0 bases and J by 2 bases, with 8 bases between the two germline ends. The CDR3 is 14 amino acids. In germline, CDR1 is SGDLS, CDR2 YYNGEE. TCRdb independently ran MiXCR on the RT-PCR reads; one entry per CDR3 protein. Of more than 150,000 distinct CDR3 sequences in the sample, around 9% are singletons; the top ten hold approximately 11%. Study-wide points: It was the authors' suggestion that each seasonal influenza vaccination recruits few new T cells.

This clonotype was seen only a few times. Its antigen is not known. The rearrangement links TRBV9 to TRBJ2-5, with no clear D. The sequence derives from a man between 45 and 60 years old who received an inactivated influenza vaccine. Here the sequenced sample was non-naive T cells sorted from PBMCs, taken on the day of vaccination. CDR3 region: CASSVGNEQETQYF. DNA of the CDR3: TGTGCCAGCAGCGTAGGGAACGAACAAGAGACCCAGTACTTC.